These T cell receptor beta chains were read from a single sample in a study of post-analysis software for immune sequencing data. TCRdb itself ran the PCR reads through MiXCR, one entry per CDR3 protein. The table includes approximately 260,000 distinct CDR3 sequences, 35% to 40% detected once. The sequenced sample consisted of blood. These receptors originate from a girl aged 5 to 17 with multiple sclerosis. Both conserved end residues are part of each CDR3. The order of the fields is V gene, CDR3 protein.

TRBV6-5 CASSYSRTRTEAFF
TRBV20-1 CSARDAGDNEQFF
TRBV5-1 CTSSLAHRVNTEAFF
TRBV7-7 CASSKGSGVQETQYF
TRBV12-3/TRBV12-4 CASRGDRGQETQYF
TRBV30 CAHSPQGDTQYF
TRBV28 CASSFVGQGNIEQFF
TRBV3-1 CASSQSTGLNYGYTF
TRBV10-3 CAISEGSAYEQYF
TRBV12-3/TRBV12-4 CASSFGSTGELFF
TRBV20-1 CSANDRRSNYGYTF
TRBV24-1 CATSDGGQGADYGYTF
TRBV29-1 CSVALVGREQFF
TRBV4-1 CASSQDRGETYGYTF
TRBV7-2 CASSFRGRGRNEQFF
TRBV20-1 CSASPGLETETQYF
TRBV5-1 CASSLTGTGTKTQYF
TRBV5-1 CASSFIGEKLFF
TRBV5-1 CASSFTGRDWDNEQFF
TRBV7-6 CASSLLGIADTQYF
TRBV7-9 CASSLHTRGRSKEQFF
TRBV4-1 CASSQKMAGLTGDTQYF
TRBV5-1 CASSLGQVGNSPLHF
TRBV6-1 CASSGGTLGNIQYF
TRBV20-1 CSARVGSSGNTIYF
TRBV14 CASSQDWARTAFF
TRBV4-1 CASSHAGTSGPYNEQFF
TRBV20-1 CSAPLPGRGPLPLHF
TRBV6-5 CASSYSCGTQYF
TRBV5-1 CASSSGQWNSPLHF
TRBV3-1 CASSQERGLAGYNEQYF
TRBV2 CASKSSGVYNEQFF
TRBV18 CASSLLAGEADTQYF
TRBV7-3 CASSESGRYNEQFF
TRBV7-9 CASSFVRGRPANVLTF
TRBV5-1 CASSLAGTVNTEAFF
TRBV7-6 CASSLATGQGIFHF
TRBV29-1 CSVERAVNEQFF
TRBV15 CATSAGTAGTDTQYF
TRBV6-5 CASSYQQGNGETQYF
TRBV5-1 CASSLGQGDNSPLHF
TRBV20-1 CSARRPGTSGVGNEQFF
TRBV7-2 CASSQDPLYSGGDNEQFF
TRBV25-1 CASSAGRGEYNEQYF
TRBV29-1 CSVVGGLSYNEQFF
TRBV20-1 CSAVSGTGLANEQFF
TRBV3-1 CASSPSQKNTEAFF
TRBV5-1 CASSLLSGRGSGEQFF
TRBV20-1 CSAELSAKNIQYF
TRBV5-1 CASSLAPSGYSYNEQFF
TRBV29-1 CSSDGRGETDTQYF
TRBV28 CASSFSDYNSPLHF
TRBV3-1 CASLTLGGNTEAFF
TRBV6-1 CASSEGDGEGYEQYF
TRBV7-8 CASSSGHRDRGISNQPQHF
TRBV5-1 CASSLFPGAGGSSTDTQYF
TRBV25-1 CASSEARGPVNYGYTF
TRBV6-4 CASSDRYREFTEAFF
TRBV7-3 CASSLGTSNEQFF